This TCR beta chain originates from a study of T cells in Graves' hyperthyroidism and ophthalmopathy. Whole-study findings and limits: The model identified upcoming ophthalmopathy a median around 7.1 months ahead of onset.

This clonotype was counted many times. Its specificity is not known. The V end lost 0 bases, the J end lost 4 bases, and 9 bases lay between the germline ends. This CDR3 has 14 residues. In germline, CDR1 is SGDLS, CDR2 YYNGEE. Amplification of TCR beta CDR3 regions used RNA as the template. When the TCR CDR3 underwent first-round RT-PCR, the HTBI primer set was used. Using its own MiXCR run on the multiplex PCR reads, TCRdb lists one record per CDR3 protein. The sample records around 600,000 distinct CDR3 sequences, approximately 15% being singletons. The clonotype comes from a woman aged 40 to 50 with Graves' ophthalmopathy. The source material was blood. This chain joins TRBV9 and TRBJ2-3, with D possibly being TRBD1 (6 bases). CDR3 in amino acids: CASSVATGPDTQYF. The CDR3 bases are TGTGCCAGCAGCGTAGCTACAGGGCCAGATACGCAGTATTTT.